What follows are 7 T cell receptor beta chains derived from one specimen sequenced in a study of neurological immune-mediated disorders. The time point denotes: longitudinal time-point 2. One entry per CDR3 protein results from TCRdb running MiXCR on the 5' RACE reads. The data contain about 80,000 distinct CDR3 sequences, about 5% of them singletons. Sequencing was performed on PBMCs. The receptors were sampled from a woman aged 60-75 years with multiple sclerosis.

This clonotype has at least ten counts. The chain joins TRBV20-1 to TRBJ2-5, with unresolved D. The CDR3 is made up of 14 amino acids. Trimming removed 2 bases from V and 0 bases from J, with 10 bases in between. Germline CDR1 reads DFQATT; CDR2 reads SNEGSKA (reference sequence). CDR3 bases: TGCAGTGCTAGACCGCTACCCTACCAAGAGACCCAGTACTTC. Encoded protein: CSARPLPYQETQYF.

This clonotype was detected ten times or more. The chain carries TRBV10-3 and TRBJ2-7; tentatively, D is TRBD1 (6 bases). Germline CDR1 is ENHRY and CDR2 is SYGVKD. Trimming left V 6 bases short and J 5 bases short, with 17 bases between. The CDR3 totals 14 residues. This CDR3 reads CAIRMDSPGDEQYF. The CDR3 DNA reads TGTGCCATCAGGATGGACAGCCCTGGGGACGAGCAGTACTTC.

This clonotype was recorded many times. Written as DNA, the CDR3 is TGTGCCAGCAGTTTGGGCAGGATGTCCACAGATACGCAGTATTTT. It translates to CASSLGRMSTDTQYF. J is TRBJ2-3 and V is TRBV12-3 or TRBV12-4; D unresolved. This CDR3 has 15 amino acids. With 3 bases removed from V and 2 bases from J, the gap between germline ends came to 12 bases.

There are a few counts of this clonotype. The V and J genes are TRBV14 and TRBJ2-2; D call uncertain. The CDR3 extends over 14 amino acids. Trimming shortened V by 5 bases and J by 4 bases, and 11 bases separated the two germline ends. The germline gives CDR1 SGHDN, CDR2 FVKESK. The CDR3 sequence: CASSTQAITGELFF. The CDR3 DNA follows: TGTGCCAGCAGCACGCAGGCGATCACCGGGGAGCTGTTTTTT.

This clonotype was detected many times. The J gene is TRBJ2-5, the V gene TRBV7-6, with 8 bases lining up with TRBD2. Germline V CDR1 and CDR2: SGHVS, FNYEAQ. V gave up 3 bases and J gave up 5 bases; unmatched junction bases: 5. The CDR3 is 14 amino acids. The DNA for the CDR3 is TGTGCCAGCAGCTTTCCGGGGGGGCTGGAGACCCAGTACTTC. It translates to CASSFPGGLETQYF.

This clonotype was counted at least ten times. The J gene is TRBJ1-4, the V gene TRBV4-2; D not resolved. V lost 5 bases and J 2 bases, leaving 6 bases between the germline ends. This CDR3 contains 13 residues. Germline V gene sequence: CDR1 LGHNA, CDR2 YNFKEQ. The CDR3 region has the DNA TGTGCCAGCAGCTCCACCACTAATGAAAAACTGTTTTTT. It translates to CASSSTTNEKLFF.

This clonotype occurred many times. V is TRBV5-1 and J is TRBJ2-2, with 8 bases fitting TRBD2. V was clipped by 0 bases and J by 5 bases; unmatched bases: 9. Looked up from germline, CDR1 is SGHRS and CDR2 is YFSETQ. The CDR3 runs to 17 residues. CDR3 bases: TGCGCCAGCAGCTTGGCCAGTAGCGGGGAACCTACCGGGGAGCTGTTTTTT. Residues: CASSLASSGEPTGELFF.